Following are 27 T cell receptor beta chains from one sample sequenced in a study of T cells in Graves' hyperthyroidism and ophthalmopathy. Amplified TCR beta CDR3 regions came from RNA transcripts. First-round RT-PCR of the TCR CDR3 relied on the HTBI primer set. A single record per CDR3 protein comes from TCRdb applying MiXCR to the multiplex PCR reads. The sample yields around 260,000 distinct CDR3 sequences, under 30% seen once. The sample comprised blood. Every receptor here comes from a man aged 40-55 years with Graves' hyperthyroidism that later progressed to Graves' ophthalmopathy.

This clonotype appeared many times. The chain carries TRBV20-1 and TRBJ2-2; tentative D call: TRBD1 (5 bases). This CDR3 has 13 amino acids. The germline V gene has CDR1 DFQATT and CDR2 SNEGSKA (reference sequence). V was shortened by 1 base and J by 8 bases, with 11 bases between the two germline ends. CDR3 nucleotides: TGCAGTGCTAGAGCCTCGACAGTGGGGGAGCTGTTTTTT. Translated, it gives CSARASTVGELFF.

This clonotype appeared many times. The CDR3 nucleotides are TGTGCCAGCACCCCCCTTTTAAGCAATCAGCCCCAGCATTTT. Protein sequence: CASTPLLSNQPQHF. V gene TRBV6-2 or TRBV6-3 combines with J gene TRBJ1-5; D gene unclear. V shed 7 bases and J shed 1 base, with 11 bases lying between them. The germline gives CDR1 MNHEY, CDR2 SVGEGT. CDR3 length: 14 amino acids.

The chain carries TRBV19 and TRBJ2-7; 13 bases map to TRBD2. After removal of 4 bases from V and 6 bases from J, the junction contained 3 bases not matched to a gene. The CDR3 length is 14 residues. The V gene's germline CDR1 is LNHDA and CDR2 SQIVND (reference sequence). For the CDR3, the DNA is TGTGCCAGTAGTAAGGGACTAGCGGGACTCGAGCAGTACTTC. Its translation: CASSKGLAGLEQYF. Full variable domain (rest looked up from reference TRBV19 and TRBJ2-7): DGGITQSPKYLFRKEGQNVTLSCEQNLNHDAMYWYRQDPGQGLRLIYYSQIVNDFQKGDIAEGYSVSREKKESFPLTVTSAQKNPTAFYLCASSKGLAGLEQYFGPGTRLTVT.

The V gene is TRBV6-5, the J gene TRBJ1-1, with a tentative D call TRBD1 (5 bases). The length of the CDR3 is 14 residues. V was trimmed by 2 bases and J by 1 base, leaving 8 bases between them. Germline values: CDR1 MNHEY, CDR2 SVGAGI. The CDR3 nucleotides read TGTGCCAGCAGTTACGGCGGGACGAACACTGAAGCTTTCTTT. Translation gives CASSYGGTNTEAFF.

This clonotype has more than one count but fewer than ten. The CDR3 reads CASSLASYYEQYF. The CDR3 nucleotides are TGTGCCAGCAGTTTGGCCTCTTACTACGAGCAGTACTTC. The rearrangement links TRBV27 to TRBJ2-7; D is unclear. V was trimmed by 3 bases and J by 3 bases, leaving 9 bases between them. The germline gives CDR1 MNHEY, CDR2 SMNVEV (reference sequence). The CDR3 loop spans 13 amino acids.

In its sample, this clonotype was seen many times. At one end the junction does not follow the germline gene, possibly because of a read error. This sequence joins TRBV19 and TRBJ2-2; TRBD2 aligns across 11 bases. This CDR3 spans 17 amino acids. Germline-derived CDR1 and CDR2 are LNHDA and SQIVND (reference sequence). CDR3 sequence reads: CASSIVASGRNTGELFF. The DNA of the CDR3 is TGTGCCAGTAGTATAGTCGCTAGCGGGAGGAACACCGGGGAGCTGTTCTTT.

This rearrangement joins TRBV7-2 to TRBJ1-2, with unresolved D. The CDR3 contains 13 residues. The germline V gene encodes CDR1 SGHTA and CDR2 FQGNSA. With 4 bases removed from V and 7 bases from J, the gap between germline ends came to 13 bases. Written as DNA, the CDR3 is TGTGCCAGCAGCTCCTCCGAGCGGAGTGGCTACACCTTC. It is translated as CASSSSERSGYTF.

CDR3 in DNA: TGTGCCAGCAGTCGTACAACCGGCTCTGGAAACACCATATATTTT. Its protein is CASSRTTGSGNTIYF. The chain uses TRBV6-1 and TRBJ1-3, with unresolved D. Per the germline V gene, CDR1 is MNHNS and CDR2 is SASEGT. The CDR3 is 15 amino acids. V lost 5 bases and J lost 0, with 11 bases in between.

This clonotype came up many times. The rearrangement uses TRBV2 and TRBJ2-7, with 8 bases matching TRBD1. Germline V lookup: CDR1 SNHLY, CDR2 FYNNEI. With 8 bases clipped from V and 9 bases from J, the junction kept 9 bases outside the gene matches. This CDR3 comprises 12 residues. The CDR3 here is CASDRDRTLQYF. CDR3 in DNA: TGTGCCAGCGATCGGGACAGGACGTTGCAGTACTTC.

This rearrangement joins TRBV12-5 to TRBJ1-1, with unresolved D. V gave up 1 base and J gave up 11 bases, with 11 bases separating them. Germline CDR1 reads LGHNT; CDR2 reads FRNRAP. This CDR3 comprises 12 residues. The CDR3 DNA is TGTGCTAGTGGTTTGGCGGGTCTAAGGGCTTTCTTT. Translation: CASGLAGLRAFF.

V gene TRBV5-6 combines with J gene TRBJ1-2, with D unclear. The CDR3 extends over 14 amino acids. The V end was cut by 0 bases, the J end by 3 bases, with 9 bases between. From germline, CDR1 is SGHDT and CDR2 YYEEEE. The CDR3 sequence: CASSLDAGDYGYTF. The DNA for the CDR3 is TGTGCCAGCAGCTTGGATGCAGGCGACTATGGCTACACCTTC.

Written as DNA, the CDR3 is TGTGCCAGCAGTTACTCTTCCCATCAGCCCCAGCATTTT. Its protein is CASSYSSHQPQHF. The chain couples TRBV6-2 or TRBV6-3 to TRBJ1-5; no firm D call. Trimming removed 0 bases at V and 5 bases at J, with 5 bases between. The CDR3 length is 13 residues. Germline assignment: CDR1 MNHEY and CDR2 SVGEGT.

This clonotype was seen many times. J is TRBJ2-7 and V is TRBV6-5; the D is unclear. Trimming removed 9 bases at V and 7 bases at J, with 19 bases between. Germline V gene data show CDR1 as MNHEY and CDR2 as SVGAGI. The length of the CDR3 is 13 residues. The CDR3 here is CASGVSEAGEQYF. The CDR3 bases are TGTGCCAGTGGGGTGAGCGAAGCCGGGGAGCAGTACTTC.

At least ten counts were recorded for this clonotype. The chain combines TRBV6-1 with TRBJ1-6; 7 positions match TRBD1. In germline, CDR1 is MNHNS, CDR2 SASEGT. V shed 6 bases and J 7 bases; nucleotides not matched to a gene: 6. The CDR3 covers 14 residues. The CDR3 DNA sequence: TGTGCCAGCAGCCGGGACAGCTCAAATTCACCCCTCCACTTT. It specifies CASSRDSSNSPLHF.

This clonotype was seen at least ten times. This chain uses TRBV2 with TRBJ2-2; maybe TRBD2 (5 bases). CDR1 and CDR2 (germline): SNHLY, FYNNEI. V was pared by 9 bases and J by 1 base, with 15 bases between. This CDR3 spans 15 amino acids. This chain's CDR3 is CASQRQAVNTGELFF. The CDR3 DNA sequence: TGTGCCAGTCAGAGACAAGCGGTGAACACCGGGGAGCTGTTTTTT. The whole variable domain, filled in from reference TRBV2 and TRBJ2-2, reads EPEVTQTPSHQVTQMGQEVILRCVPISNHLYFYWYRQILGQKVEFLVSFYNNEISEKSEIFDDQFSVERPDGSNFTLKIRSTKLEDSAMYFCASQRQAVNTGELFFGEGSRLTVL.

The chain combines TRBV4-1 with TRBJ2-4; TRBD2 might be the D (6 bases). V dropped 8 bases and J dropped 8 bases, with 13 bases sitting between them. CDR3 length: 12 residues. In germline, CDR1 is MGHRA, CDR2 YSYEKL. The CDR3 region has the DNA TGCGCCAGCTCCAGGGAGGAAGACATTCAGTACTTC. This codes for CASSREEDIQYF.

This clonotype has at least ten counts. The chain employs TRBV4-1 and TRBJ1-1; no definite D call. V lost 0 bases, J lost 2 bases, and 19 bases lay in between. The CDR3 is 18 residues long. Germline CDR1 reads MGHRA; CDR2 reads YSYEKL. CDR3 DNA: TGCGCCAGCAGCCAAGACCCTTATCCCGGCAGATTTAACACTGAAGCTTTCTTT. It codes for CASSQDPYPGRFNTEAFF.

This clonotype has at least ten counts. A read error may be the cause here, since a much bigger clone is one base away. The J gene is TRBJ1-2, the V gene TRBV6-2 or TRBV6-3, with D tentatively TRBD1 (6 bases). CDR1 is MNHEY and CDR2 is SVGEGT in the germline V gene. V dropped 2 bases and J dropped 0 bases, with 19 bases sitting between them. The CDR3 has 18 amino acids. CDR3 region: CASSYPSGALSPNYGYTF. The DNA for the CDR3 is TGTGCCAGCAGTTACCCCTCAGGGGCCTTGTCTCCTAACTATGGCTACACCTTC.

Only one count was recorded for this clonotype. The V and J genes are TRBV6-2 or TRBV6-3 and TRBJ1-2; a possible D gene is TRBD1 (6 bases). Trimming stripped 5 bases from V and 0 bases from J, with 16 bases between. Germline V gene sequence: CDR1 MNHEY, CDR2 SVGEGT. CDR3 length: 16 amino acids. CDR3 nucleotides: TGTGCCAGCAGTCGTCGTGGGGGCGTTCCTAACTATGGCTACACCTTC. Protein: CASSRRGGVPNYGYTF.

This clonotype has ten or more counts. The chain links TRBV10-3 to TRBJ2-7, with TRBD1 matching 12 bases. This CDR3 region has 15 residues. Trimming removed 7 bases from V and 6 bases from J; junction bases left unmatched: 10. Germline V gives CDR1 ENHRY, CDR2 SYGVKD. In DNA, the CDR3 is TGTGCCATCAAAGGTTCTGGGACAGGGGGCACCGAGCAGTACTTC. Amino acid sequence: CAIKGSGTGGTEQYF.

The rearrangement links TRBV6-1 to TRBJ2-7; D perhaps matches TRBD1 (6 bases). The CDR3 is 14 residues long. Germline loops: CDR1 MNHNS, CDR2 SASEGT. The ends were cut back, 6 bases at V and 1 base at J, with 13 bases in the middle. As DNA, the CDR3 is TGTGCCAGCAGGTTCAGGGGCTTGTCCTACGAGCAGTACTTC. The encoded protein is CASRFRGLSYEQYF.

V is TRBV11-2 and J is TRBJ2-2, with D uncertain. With 3 bases removed from V and 0 bases from J, the gap between germline ends came to 8 bases. The CDR3 covers 15 residues. Germline lookup yields CDR1 SGHAT and CDR2 FQNNGV. The CDR3 loop reads CASSLADANTGELFF. The DNA of the CDR3 is TGTGCCAGCAGCTTGGCAGACGCGAACACCGGGGAGCTGTTTTTT.

This chain joins TRBV5-1 and TRBJ2-7, with a tentative D call TRBD1 (6 bases). Trimming cost V 2 bases and J 1 base, with 16 bases left between them. Looked up from germline, CDR1 is SGHRS and CDR2 is YFSETQ. This CDR3 has 16 amino acids. The CDR3 region has the DNA TGCGCCAGCAGCTTTACACAGGGTGGAGTATCCTACGAGCAGTACTTC. The encoded protein is CASSFTQGGVSYEQYF.

This clonotype has ten or more counts. The CDR3 reads CASSPPGKGTYEQYF. In DNA, the CDR3 is TGTGCCAGCTCACCACCGGGTAAGGGGACCTACGAGCAGTACTTC. The chain couples TRBV18 to TRBJ2-7, with D possibly matching TRBD1 (5 bases). The V and J ends lost 0 bases and 2 bases respectively, with 11 bases between them. The CDR3 runs to 15 residues. CDR1 and CDR2 from the germline V gene are KGHSH and LQKENI.

This clonotype was seen many times. The CDR3 region is CASSKLDRGRSKNEQYF. As DNA, the CDR3 is TGTGCCAGCAGCAAACTGGACAGGGGGCGATCTAAGAACGAGCAGTACTTC. The chain links TRBV12-3 or TRBV12-4 to TRBJ2-7; 11 positions match TRBD1. The CDR3 sequence is 17 residues long. Trimming took 6 bases from V and 5 from J; bases not matched to a gene: 15.

This clonotype was seen repeatedly, ten times or more. The gene calls are TRBV5-1 and TRBJ1-1, with 8 bases lining up with TRBD1. The CDR3 spans 15 residues. CDR1 is SGHRS and CDR2 is YFSETQ in the germline V gene. V lost 2 bases, J lost 1 base, and 4 bases stayed unmatched. For the CDR3, the DNA is TGCGCCAGCAGCTTTGGGGGGACAGGGAACACTGAAGCTTTCTTT. This codes for CASSFGGTGNTEAFF.

This clonotype was seen many times. The chain uses TRBV13 and TRBJ2-7; 10 nucleotides match TRBD2. This CDR3 has 15 residues. The junction had 4 bases not matched to a gene; V was cut back by 3 bases and J by 2 bases. Germline V CDR1 and CDR2: PRHDT, FYEKMQ (reference sequence). The CDR3 spells CASSFSGTSAYEQYF. The CDR3 DNA reads TGTGCCAGCAGCTTCTCCGGGACTAGCGCCTACGAGCAGTACTTC.